This record concerns one T cell receptor (beta chain) sequence. This CDR3 region has 14 residues. Germline CDR1 reads MNHEY; CDR2 reads SMNVEV (reference sequence). V shed 5 bases and J shed 0 bases, with 10 bases lying between them. This sample is drawn from a study of shared T cell receptors in the human thymus. Only in-frame clones appear in the TCRdb table, and some are missing; sequencing was by immunoSEQ multiplex PCR. This sample carries approximately 490,000 clones, approximately 78% of them seen once, and the ten largest clones take roughly 0.013%. These data were also filed under a second study, of human thymus T cells. According to that study: Thymic and blood repertoires seemed to show skewed V and J gene use. A high degree of thymic repertoire overlap among unrelated individuals was reported in related research.

The specimen sequenced was thymocytes. The rearrangement links TRBV27 to TRBJ1-1, with D uncertain. The sequence derives from a boy less than two years old with a congenital heart defect. The CDR3 here is CASSPEYLNTEAFF. For the CDR3, the DNA is TGTGCCAGCAGTCCCGAATACTTGAACACTGAAGCTTTCTTT.